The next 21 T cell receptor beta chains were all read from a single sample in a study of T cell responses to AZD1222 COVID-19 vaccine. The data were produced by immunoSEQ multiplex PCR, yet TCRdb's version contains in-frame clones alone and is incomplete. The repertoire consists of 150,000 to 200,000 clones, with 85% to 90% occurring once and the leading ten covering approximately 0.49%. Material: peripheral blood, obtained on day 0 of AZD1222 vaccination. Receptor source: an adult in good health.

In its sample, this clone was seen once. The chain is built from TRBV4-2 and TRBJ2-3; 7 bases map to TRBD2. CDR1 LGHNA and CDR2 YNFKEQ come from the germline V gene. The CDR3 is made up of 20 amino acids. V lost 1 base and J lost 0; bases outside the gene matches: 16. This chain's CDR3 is CASSQAPSGLRGGSTDTQYF. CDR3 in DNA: TGTGCCAGCAGCCAAGCCCCCTCTGGGTTGCGGGGAGGGAGCACAGATACGCAGTATTTT.

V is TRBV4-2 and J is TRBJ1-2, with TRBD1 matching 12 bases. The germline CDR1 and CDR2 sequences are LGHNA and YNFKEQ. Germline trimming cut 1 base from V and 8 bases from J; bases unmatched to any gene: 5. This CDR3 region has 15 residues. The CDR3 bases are TGTGCCAGCAGCCAAGTAGGGACAGGGGGCTACGGCTACACCTTC. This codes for CASSQVGTGGYGYTF.

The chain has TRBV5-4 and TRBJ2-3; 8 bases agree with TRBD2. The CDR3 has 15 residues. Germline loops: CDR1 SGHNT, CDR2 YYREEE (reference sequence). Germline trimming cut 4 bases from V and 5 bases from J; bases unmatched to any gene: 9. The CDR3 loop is CASSPPGAGGDTQYF. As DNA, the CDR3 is TGTGCCAGCAGCCCCCCGGGGGCGGGGGGAGATACGCAGTATTTT.

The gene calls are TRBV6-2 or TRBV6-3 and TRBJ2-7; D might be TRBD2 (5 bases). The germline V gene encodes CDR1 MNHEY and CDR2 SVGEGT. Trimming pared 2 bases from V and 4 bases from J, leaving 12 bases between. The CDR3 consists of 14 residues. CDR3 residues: CASSYPGLIYEQYF. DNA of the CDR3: TGTGCCAGCAGTTACCCTGGACTGATTTACGAGCAGTACTTC.

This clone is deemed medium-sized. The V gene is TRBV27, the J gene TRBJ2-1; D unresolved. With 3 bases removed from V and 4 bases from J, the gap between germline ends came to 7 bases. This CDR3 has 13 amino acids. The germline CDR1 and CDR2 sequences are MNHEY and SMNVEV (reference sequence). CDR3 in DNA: TGTGCCAGCAGTTTGGGCAGTTACAATGAGCAGTTCTTC. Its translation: CASSLGSYNEQFF.

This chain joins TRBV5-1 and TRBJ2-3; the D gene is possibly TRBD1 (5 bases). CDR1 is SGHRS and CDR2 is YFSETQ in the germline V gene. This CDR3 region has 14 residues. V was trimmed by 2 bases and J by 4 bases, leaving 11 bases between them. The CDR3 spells CASSLIGDADTQYF. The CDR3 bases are TGCGCCAGCAGCTTAATAGGGGATGCAGATACGCAGTATTTT.

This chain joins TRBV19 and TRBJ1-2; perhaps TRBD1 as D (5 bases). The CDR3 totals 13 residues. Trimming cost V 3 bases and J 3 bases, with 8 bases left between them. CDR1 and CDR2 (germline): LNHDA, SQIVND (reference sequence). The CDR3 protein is CASSIGRDYGYTF. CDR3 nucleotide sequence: TGTGCCAGTAGTATCGGCAGGGACTATGGCTACACCTTC.

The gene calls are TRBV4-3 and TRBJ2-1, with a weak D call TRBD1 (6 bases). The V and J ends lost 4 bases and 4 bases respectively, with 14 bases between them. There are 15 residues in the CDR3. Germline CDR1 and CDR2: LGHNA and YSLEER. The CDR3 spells CASSRSGTLYNEQFF. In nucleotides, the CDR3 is TGCGCCAGCAGCCGGTCCGGGACACTTTACAATGAGCAGTTCTTC.

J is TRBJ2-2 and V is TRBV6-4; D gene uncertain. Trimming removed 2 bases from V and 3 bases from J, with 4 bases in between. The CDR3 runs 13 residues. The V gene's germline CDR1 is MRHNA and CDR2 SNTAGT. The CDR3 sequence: CASSDSYTGELFF. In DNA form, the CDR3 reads TGTGCCAGCAGTGACAGTTACACCGGGGAGCTGTTTTTT.

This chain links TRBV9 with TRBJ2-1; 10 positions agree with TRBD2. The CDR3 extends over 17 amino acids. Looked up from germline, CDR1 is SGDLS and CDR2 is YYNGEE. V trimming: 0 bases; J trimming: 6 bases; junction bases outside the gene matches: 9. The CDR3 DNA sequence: TGTGCCAGCAGCGTAGAGTCTAGCGGGAGCTGGAGCAATGAGCAGTTCTTC. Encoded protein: CASSVESSGSWSNEQFF.

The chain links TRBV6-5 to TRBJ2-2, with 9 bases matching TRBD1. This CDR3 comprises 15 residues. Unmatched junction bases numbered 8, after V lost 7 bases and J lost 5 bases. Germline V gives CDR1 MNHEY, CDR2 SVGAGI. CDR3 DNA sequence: TGTGCCAGCACGTCAGGGACAGGGAGGACCGGGGAGCTGTTTTTT. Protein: CASTSGTGRTGELFF.

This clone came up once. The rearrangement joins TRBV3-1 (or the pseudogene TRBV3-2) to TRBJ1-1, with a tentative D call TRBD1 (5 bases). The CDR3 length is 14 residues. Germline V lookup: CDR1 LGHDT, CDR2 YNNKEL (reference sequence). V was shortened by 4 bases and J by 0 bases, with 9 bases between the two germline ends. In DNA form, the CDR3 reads TGTGCCAGCAGCCCAGGGACCCTGAACACTGAAGCTTTCTTT. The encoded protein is CASSPGTLNTEAFF.

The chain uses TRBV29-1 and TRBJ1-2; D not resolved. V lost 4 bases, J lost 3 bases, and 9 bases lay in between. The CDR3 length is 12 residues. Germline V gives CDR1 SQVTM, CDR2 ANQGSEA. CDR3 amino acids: CSVGGRDYGYTF. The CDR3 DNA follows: TGCAGCGTTGGGGGTAGGGACTATGGCTACACCTTC.

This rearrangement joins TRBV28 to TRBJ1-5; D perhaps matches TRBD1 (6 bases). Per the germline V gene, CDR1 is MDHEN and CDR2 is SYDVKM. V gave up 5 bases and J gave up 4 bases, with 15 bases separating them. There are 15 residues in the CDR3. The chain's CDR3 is CASSAVTGLNQPQHF. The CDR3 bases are TGTGCCAGCAGTGCAGTTACAGGGCTAAATCAGCCCCAGCATTTT. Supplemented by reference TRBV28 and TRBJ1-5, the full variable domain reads DVKVTQSSRYLVKRTGEKVFLECVQDMDHENMFWYRQDPGLGLRLIYFSYDVKMKEKGDIPEGYSVSREKKERFSLILESASTNQTSMYLCASSAVTGLNQPQHFGDGTRLSIL.

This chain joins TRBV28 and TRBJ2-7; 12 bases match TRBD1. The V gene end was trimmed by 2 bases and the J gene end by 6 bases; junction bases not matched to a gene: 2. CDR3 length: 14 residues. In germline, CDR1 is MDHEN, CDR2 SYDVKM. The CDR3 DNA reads TGTGCCAGCAGTTTAGGGACAGGGGGCGGCGAGCAGTACTTC. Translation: CASSLGTGGGEQYF.

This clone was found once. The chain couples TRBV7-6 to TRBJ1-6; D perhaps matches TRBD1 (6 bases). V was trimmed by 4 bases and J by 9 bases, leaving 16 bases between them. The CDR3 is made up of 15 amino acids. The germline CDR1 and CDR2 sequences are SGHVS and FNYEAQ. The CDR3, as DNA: TGTGCCAGCAGCTCCGGGGGGGGGCTCGGTTCACCCCTCCACTTT. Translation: CASSSGGGLGSPLHF.

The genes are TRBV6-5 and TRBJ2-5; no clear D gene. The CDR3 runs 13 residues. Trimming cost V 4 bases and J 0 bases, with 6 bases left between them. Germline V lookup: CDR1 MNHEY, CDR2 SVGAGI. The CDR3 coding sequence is TGTGCCAGCAGTTGGGCGGACCAAGAGACCCAGTACTTC. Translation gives CASSWADQETQYF.

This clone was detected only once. In DNA form, the CDR3 reads TGTGCCAGCAGCCAAGGAGTAGCGGGCTCCTACGAGCAGTACTTC. Translating gives CASSQGVAGSYEQYF. The chain couples TRBV4-2 to TRBJ2-7; 7 bases map to TRBD2. V shed 1 base and J 0 bases; nucleotides not matched to a gene: 3. Per the germline V gene, CDR1 is LGHNA and CDR2 is YNFKEQ. The length of the CDR3 is 15 residues.

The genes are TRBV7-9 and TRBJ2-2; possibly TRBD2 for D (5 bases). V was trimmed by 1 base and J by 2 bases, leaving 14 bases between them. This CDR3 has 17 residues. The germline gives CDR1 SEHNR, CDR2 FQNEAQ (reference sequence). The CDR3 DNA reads TGTGCCAGCAGCTTAGGAAGAGCGGTGAGAAACACCGGGGAGCTGTTTTTT. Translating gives CASSLGRAVRNTGELFF.

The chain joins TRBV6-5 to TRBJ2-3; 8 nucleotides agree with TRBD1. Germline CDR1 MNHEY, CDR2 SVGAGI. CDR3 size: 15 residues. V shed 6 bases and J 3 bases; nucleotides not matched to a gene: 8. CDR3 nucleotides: TGTGCCAGCAGCTACAGACAGGGGCCGACAGATACGCAGTATTTT. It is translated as CASSYRQGPTDTQYF.

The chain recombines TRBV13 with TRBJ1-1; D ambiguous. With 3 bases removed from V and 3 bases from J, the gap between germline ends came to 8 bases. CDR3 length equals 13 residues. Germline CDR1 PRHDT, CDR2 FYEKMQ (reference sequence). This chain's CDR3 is CASSFAPYTEAFF. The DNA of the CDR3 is TGTGCCAGCAGCTTCGCACCCTACACTGAAGCTTTCTTT.